This TCR beta chain was identified in a study of blood T cells in healthy people across ages. The second PCR ran roughly 6 to 11 cycles with a sample-barcoded 5' primer and J-beta primers. In TCRdb, the 5' RACE reads were re-called with MiXCR into one record per CDR3 protein. The table records 1 million or so distinct CDR3 sequences, 25% of them present only once. The CDR3 runs to 12 residues. Trimming removed 8 bases from V and 7 bases from J, with 17 bases in between. Germline V gene lookup returns CDR1 SQVTM and CDR2 ANQGSEA. These same records also appear under a second study, on T cells of mothers and their children.

V is TRBV29-1 and J is TRBJ2-5; possible D gene TRBD2, 5 bases. The TCR originated in a girl aged 2-10 years in good health. Sequencing was carried out using blood. DNA of the CDR3: TGCAGCTCGGACGAGGGCTTAGGGACCCAGTACTTC. The encoded protein is CSSDEGLGTQYF.